A single sample is the source of the 9 T cell receptor beta chains below, sequenced in a study of T-cell reconstitution after alpha-beta-depleted transplantation in children. Unique molecular identifiers were used in preparing the TCRbeta library. TCRdb re-analysed the PCR reads in MiXCR, keeping a single row per CDR3 protein. This sample has approximately 99,000 distinct CDR3 sequences, with approximately 6.9% found just once. Material: PBMCs, mostly from graft donor cells, obtained 360 days after TCRalphabeta/CD19-depleted stem cell transplant. These TCRs come from a male patient aged 2 to 9 who had a stem cell transplant for acute lymphoblastic leukemia, so the T cells may come from the graft donor.

This clonotype was seen ten or more times. This rearrangement joins TRBV7-9 to TRBJ2-7; 8 bases fit TRBD2. The CDR3 covers 15 residues. Per germline, CDR1 SEHNR and CDR2 FQNEAQ (reference sequence). Trimming took 5 bases from V and 1 from J; bases not matched to a gene: 7. CDR3 protein: CASSPRTSRSYEQYF. CDR3 bases: TGTGCCAGCAGCCCGAGGACTAGCAGATCCTACGAGCAGTACTTC.

This clonotype was observed many times. V is TRBV7-9 and J is TRBJ2-7; a weak D match, TRBD1 (5 bases). CDR1 and CDR2 from the germline V gene are SEHNR and FQNEAQ (reference sequence). The CDR3 loop spans 13 amino acids. V shed 4 bases and J shed 6 bases, with 13 bases lying between them. The CDR3 loop is CASSSLLQAEQYF. The CDR3, as DNA: TGTGCCAGCAGCTCTCTCCTACAGGCCGAGCAGTACTTC. The full variable domain, its missing parts supplied by reference TRBV7-9 and TRBJ2-7, is DTGVSQNPRHKITKRGQNVTFRCDPISEHNRLYWYRQTLGQGPEFLTYFQNEAQLEKSRLLSDRFSAERPKGSFSTLEIQRTEQGDSAMYLCASSSLLQAEQYFGPGTRLTVT.

This clonotype was detected many times. The chain uses TRBV7-9 and TRBJ2-1; D not resolved. CDR3 length equals 11 residues. CDR1 is SEHNR and CDR2 is FQNEAQ in the germline V gene (reference sequence). V was clipped by 3 bases and J by 8 bases, with 5 bases between them. The CDR3 DNA is TGTGCCAGCAGCTTTAACGATGAGCAGTTCTTC. Translating it yields CASSFNDEQFF.

The table lists this clonotype with a few counts. V is TRBV6-5 and J is TRBJ2-3; D possibly uses TRBD1 or TRBD2 (5 bases each). Trimming removed 2 bases at V and 6 bases at J, with 9 bases between. The CDR3 extends over 13 amino acids. Germline loops: CDR1 MNHEY, CDR2 SVGAGI. The CDR3 is CASSYPGHDTQYF. Written as DNA, the CDR3 is TGTGCCAGCAGTTACCCGGGGCACGATACGCAGTATTTT.

In this sample, this clonotype turned up many times. The rearrangement joins TRBV7-9 to TRBJ2-7; 7 bases are shared with TRBD1. CDR1 and CDR2 (germline): SEHNR, FQNEAQ (reference sequence). V was pared by 3 bases and J by 5 bases, with 1 base of the junction left unmatched. This CDR3 is 12 amino acids long. CDR3 residues: CASSLRGHEQYF. Here the CDR3 DNA reads TGTGCCAGCAGCTTGAGGGGGCACGAGCAGTACTTC.

The table lists this clonotype with many counts. The V and J genes are TRBV7-9 and TRBJ2-2, with unresolved D. Germline CDR1 reads SEHNR; CDR2 reads FQNEAQ (reference sequence). V was pared by 0 bases and J by 10 bases, with 9 bases between. This CDR3 contains 13 residues. In DNA form, the CDR3 reads TGTGCCAGCAGCTTAGCGGGCCCGGTGGAGCTGTTTTTT. Its translation: CASSLAGPVELFF.

The chain has TRBV6-5 and TRBJ1-3, with D unclear. Germline assignment: CDR1 MNHEY and CDR2 SVGAGI. The CDR3 is 14 amino acids. Trimming removed 6 bases from V and 0 bases from J, with 9 bases in between. CDR3 in amino acids: CASRYGNSGNTIYF. In DNA form, the CDR3 reads TGTGCCAGCAGATACGGGAACTCTGGAAACACCATATATTTT.

This clonotype appeared many times. V and J are TRBV24-1 and TRBJ2-2; either TRBD1 or TRBD2 may supply D (5 bases each). V lost 2 bases to trimming and J lost 4 bases, with 13 bases between them. CDR3 length equals 16 residues. Germline CDR1 reads KGHDR; CDR2 reads SFDVKD. In DNA form, the CDR3 reads TGTGCCACCAGTGATTGGGCCTCAGGGACCACCGGGGAGCTGTTTTTT. Residues: CATSDWASGTTGELFF.

This clonotype was detected ten times or more. This chain connects TRBV7-2 to TRBJ1-4; D remains unclear. The CDR3 sequence is 14 residues long. V dropped 6 bases and J dropped 8 bases, with 16 bases sitting between them. Germline loops: CDR1 SGHTA, CDR2 FQGNSA. CDR3 sequence reads: CASSPGELREKLFF. CDR3 nucleotides: TGTGCCAGCAGTCCCGGGGAGTTACGGGAAAAACTGTTTTTT.